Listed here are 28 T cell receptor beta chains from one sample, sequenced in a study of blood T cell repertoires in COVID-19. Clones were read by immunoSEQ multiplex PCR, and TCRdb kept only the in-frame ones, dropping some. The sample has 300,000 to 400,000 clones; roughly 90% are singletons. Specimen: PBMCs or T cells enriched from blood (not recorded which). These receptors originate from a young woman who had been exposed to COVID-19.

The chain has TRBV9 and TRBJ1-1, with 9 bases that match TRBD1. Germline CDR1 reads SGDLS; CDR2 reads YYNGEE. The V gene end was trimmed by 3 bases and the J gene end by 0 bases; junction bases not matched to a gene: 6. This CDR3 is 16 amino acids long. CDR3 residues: CASSEVTGGMNTEAFF. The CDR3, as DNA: TGTGCCAGCAGCGAGGTGACAGGGGGTATGAACACTGAAGCTTTCTTT. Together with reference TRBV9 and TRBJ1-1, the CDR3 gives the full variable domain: DSGVTQTPKHLITATGQRVTLRCSPRSGDLSVYWYQQSLDQGLQFLIQYYNGEERAKGNILERFSAQQFPDLHSELNLSSLELGDSALYFCASSEVTGGMNTEAFFGQGTRLTVV.

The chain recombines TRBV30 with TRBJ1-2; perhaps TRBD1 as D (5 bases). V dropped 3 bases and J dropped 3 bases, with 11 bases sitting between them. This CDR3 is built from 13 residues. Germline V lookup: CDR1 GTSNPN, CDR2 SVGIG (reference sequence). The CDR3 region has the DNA TGTGCCTGGAGCCGGGGGAGCGACTATGGCTACACCTTC. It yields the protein CAWSRGSDYGYTF. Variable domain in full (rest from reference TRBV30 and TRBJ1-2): SQTIHQWPATLVQPVGSPLSLECTVEGTSNPNLYWYRQAAGRGLQLLFYSVGIGQISSEVPQNLSASRPQDRQFILSSKKLLLSDSGFYLCAWSRGSDYGYTFGSGTRLTVV.

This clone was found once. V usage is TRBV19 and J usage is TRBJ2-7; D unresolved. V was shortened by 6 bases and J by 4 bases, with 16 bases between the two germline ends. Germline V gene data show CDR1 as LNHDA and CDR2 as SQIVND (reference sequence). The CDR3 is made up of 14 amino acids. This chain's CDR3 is CASSVSADLYEQYF. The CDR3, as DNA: TGTGCCAGTAGCGTATCTGCGGATCTTTACGAGCAGTACTTC.

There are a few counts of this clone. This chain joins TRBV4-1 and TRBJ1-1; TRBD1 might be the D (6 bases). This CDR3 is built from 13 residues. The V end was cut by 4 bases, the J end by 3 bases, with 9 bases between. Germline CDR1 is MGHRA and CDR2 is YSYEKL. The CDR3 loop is CASSPDSYTEAFF. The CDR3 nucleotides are TGCGCCAGCAGCCCGGACAGTTACACTGAAGCTTTCTTT.

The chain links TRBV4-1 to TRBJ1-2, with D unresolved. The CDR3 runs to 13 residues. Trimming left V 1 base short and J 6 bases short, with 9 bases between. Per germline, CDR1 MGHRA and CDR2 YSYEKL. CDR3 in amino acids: CASSQVVPHGYTF. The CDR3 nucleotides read TGCGCCAGCAGCCAAGTAGTACCCCATGGCTACACCTTC.

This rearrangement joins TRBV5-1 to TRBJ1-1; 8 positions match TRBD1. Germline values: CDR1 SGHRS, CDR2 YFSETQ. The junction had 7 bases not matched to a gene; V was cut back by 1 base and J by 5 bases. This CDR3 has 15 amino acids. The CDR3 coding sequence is TGCGCCAGCAGCTTGAGAGGGCAGGGGGCAACTGAAGCTTTCTTT. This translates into CASSLRGQGATEAFF.

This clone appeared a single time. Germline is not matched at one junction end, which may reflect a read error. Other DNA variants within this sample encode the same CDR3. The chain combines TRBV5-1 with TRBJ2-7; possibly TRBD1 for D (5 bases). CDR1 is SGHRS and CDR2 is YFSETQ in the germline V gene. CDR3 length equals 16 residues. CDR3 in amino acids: CASSLAESGQGYEQYF. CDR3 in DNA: TGCGCCAGCAGTTTGGCCGAGTCCGGCCAGGGATACGAGCAGTACTTC. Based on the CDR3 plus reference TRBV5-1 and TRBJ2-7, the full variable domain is KAGVTQTPRYLIKTRGQQVTLSCSPISGHRSVSWYQQTPGQGLQFLFEYFSETQRNKGNFPGRFSGRQFSNSRSEMNVSTLELGDSALYLCASSLAESGQGYEQYFGPGTRLTVT.

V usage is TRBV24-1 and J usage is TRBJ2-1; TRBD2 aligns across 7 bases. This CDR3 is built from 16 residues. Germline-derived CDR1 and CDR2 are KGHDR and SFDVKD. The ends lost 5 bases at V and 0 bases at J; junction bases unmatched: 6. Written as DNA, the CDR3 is TGTGCCACCAGTGGGGCCAGGGAGGGCTCCTACAATGAGCAGTTCTTC. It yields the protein CATSGAREGSYNEQFF.

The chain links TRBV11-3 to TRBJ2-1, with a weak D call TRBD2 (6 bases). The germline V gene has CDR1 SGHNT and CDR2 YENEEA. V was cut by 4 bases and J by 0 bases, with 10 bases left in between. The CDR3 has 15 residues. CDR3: CASSSGLDSYNEQFF. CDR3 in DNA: TGTGCCAGCAGCTCGGGACTGGACTCCTACAATGAGCAGTTCTTC.

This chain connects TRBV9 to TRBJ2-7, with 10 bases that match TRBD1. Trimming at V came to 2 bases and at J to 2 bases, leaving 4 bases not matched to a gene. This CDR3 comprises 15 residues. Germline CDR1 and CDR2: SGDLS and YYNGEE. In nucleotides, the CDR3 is TGTGCCAGCAGCGTCGGGACAGGGGTTCCCTACGAGCAGTACTTC. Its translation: CASSVGTGVPYEQYF.

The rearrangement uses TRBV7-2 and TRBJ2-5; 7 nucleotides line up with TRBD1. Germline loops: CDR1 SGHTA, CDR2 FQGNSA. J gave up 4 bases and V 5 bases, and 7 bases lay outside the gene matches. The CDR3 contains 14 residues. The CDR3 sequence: CASSATGFRETQYF. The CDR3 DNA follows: TGTGCCAGCAGCGCGACAGGGTTTCGAGAGACCCAGTACTTC.

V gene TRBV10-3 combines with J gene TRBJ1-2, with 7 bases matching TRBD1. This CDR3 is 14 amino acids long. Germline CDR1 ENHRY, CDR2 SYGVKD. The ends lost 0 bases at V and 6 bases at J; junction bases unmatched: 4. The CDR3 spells CAISESRGGNGYTF. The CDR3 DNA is TGTGCCATCAGTGAGTCGAGAGGGGGCAATGGCTACACCTTC.

This CDR3 is CASSPYAARTSGGSSTGELFF. CDR3 in DNA: TGTGCCAGCAGTCCATATGCCGCCAGGACTAGCGGGGGGTCGAGCACCGGGGAGCTGTTTTTT. The chain recombines TRBV27 with TRBJ2-2; 14 nucleotides line up with TRBD2. In germline, CDR1 is MNHEY, CDR2 SMNVEV (reference sequence). V lost 5 bases and J lost 4; bases outside the gene matches: 18. The CDR3 loop spans 21 amino acids.

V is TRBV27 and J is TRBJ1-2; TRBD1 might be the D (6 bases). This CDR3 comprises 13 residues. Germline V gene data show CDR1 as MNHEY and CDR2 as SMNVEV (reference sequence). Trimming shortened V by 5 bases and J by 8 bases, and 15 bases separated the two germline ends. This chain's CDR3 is CASSPRGLGGYTF. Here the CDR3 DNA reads TGTGCCAGCAGTCCCAGGGGTCTAGGAGGCTACACCTTC.

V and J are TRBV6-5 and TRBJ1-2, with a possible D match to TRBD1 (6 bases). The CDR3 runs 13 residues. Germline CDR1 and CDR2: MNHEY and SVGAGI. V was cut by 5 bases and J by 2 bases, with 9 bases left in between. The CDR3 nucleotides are TGTGCCAGCAGTCCCACAGGGAACTATGGCTACACCTTC. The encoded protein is CASSPTGNYGYTF.

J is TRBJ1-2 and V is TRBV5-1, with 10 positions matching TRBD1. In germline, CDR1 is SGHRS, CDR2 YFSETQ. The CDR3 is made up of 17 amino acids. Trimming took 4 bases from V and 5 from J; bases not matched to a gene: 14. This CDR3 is CASSATGRQGASYGYTF. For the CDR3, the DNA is TGCGCCAGCAGCGCGACCGGGCGACAGGGGGCATCGTATGGCTACACCTTC. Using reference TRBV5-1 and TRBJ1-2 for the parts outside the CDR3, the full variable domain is KAGVTQTPRYLIKTRGQQVTLSCSPISGHRSVSWYQQTPGQGLQFLFEYFSETQRNKGNFPGRFSGRQFSNSRSEMNVSTLELGDSALYLCASSATGRQGASYGYTFGSGTRLTVV.

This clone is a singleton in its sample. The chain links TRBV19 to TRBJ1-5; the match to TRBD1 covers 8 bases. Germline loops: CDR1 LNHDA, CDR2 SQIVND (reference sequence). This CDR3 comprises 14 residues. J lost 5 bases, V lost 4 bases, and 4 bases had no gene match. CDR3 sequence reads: CASSTDREYQPQHF. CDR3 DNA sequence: TGTGCCAGTAGTACGGACAGGGAGTATCAGCCCCAGCATTTT.

CDR3 in DNA: TGTGCCAGCAGCCCGTGGGACAGCCTGAACACTGAAGCTTTCTTT. It specifies CASSPWDSLNTEAFF. The V and J genes are TRBV14 and TRBJ1-1; 7 bases match TRBD1. The germline V gene encodes CDR1 SGHDN and CDR2 FVKESK. There are 15 residues in the CDR3. J was trimmed by 0 bases and V by 4 bases; bases with no gene match: 5.

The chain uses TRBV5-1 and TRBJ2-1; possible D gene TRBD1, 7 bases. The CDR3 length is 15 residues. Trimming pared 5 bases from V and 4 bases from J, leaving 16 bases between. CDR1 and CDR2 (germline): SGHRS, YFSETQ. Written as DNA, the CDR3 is TGCGCCAGCAGGTTCGCAGGGGGGCTATACAATGAGCAGTTCTTC. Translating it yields CASRFAGGLYNEQFF. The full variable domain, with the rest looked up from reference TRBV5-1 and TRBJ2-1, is KAGVTQTPRYLIKTRGQQVTLSCSPISGHRSVSWYQQTPGQGLQFLFEYFSETQRNKGNFPGRFSGRQFSNSRSEMNVSTLELGDSALYLCASRFAGGLYNEQFFGPGTRLTVL.

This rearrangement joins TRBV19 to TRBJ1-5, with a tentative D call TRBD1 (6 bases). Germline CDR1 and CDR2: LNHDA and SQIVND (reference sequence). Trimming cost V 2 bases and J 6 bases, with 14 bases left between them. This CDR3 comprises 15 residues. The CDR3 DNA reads TGTGCCAGTAGTATAAGTTTAAGGGGGACTCAGCCCCAGCATTTT. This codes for CASSISLRGTQPQHF.

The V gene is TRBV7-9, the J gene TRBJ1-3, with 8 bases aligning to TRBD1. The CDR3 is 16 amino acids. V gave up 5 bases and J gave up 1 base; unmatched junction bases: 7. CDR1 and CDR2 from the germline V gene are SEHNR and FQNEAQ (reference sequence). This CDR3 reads CASSRDDRGSGNTIYF. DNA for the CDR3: TGTGCCAGCAGCCGAGATGACAGGGGATCTGGAAACACCATATATTTT.

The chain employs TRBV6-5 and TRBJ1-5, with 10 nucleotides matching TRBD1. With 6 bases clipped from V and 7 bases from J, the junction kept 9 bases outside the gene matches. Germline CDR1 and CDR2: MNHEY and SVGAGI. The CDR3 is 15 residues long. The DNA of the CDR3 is TGTGCCAGCAGGCCTGCGACAGGGGGCGGCCAGCCCCAGCATTTT. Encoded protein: CASRPATGGGQPQHF.

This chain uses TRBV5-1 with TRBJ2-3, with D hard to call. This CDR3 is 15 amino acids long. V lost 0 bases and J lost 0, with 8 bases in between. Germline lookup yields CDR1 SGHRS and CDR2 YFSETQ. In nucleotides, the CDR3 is TGCGCCAGCAGCTTGGGAGTTTCAAGCACAGATACGCAGTATTTT. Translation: CASSLGVSSTDTQYF.

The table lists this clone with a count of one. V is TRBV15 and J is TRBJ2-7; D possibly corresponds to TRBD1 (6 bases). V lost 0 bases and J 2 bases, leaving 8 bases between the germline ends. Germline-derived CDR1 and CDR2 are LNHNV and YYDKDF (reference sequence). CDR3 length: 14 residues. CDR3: CATSRDRTAYEQYF. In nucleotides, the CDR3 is TGTGCCACCAGCAGAGATAGGACAGCCTACGAGCAGTACTTC.

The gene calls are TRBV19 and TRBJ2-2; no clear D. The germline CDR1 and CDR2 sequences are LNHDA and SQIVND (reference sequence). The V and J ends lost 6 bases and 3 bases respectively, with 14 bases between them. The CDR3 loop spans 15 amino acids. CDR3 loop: CASRPPRWDTGELFF. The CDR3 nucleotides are TGTGCCAGTAGACCTCCTAGGTGGGACACCGGGGAGCTGTTTTTT.

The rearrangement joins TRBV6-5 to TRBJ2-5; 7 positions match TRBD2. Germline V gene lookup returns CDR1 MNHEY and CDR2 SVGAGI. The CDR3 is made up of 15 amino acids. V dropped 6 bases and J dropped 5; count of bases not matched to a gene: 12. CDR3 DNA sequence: TGTGCCAGCAGATCACTAGCGCGAGGTGGGGAGACCCAGTACTTC. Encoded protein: CASRSLARGGETQYF.

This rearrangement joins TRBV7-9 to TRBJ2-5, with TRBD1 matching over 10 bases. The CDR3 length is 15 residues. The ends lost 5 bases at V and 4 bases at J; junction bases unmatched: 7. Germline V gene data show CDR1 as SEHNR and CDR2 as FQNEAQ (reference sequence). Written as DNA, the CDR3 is TGTGCCAGCAGCCTCGATTGGACAGGGGGAGAGACCCAGTACTTC. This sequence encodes CASSLDWTGGETQYF.

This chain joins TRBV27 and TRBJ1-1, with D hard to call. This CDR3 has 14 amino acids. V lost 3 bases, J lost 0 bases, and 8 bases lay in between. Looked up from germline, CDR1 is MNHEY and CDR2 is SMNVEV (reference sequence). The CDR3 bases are TGTGCCAGCAGTTTTGCGCGCCTGAACACTGAAGCTTTCTTT. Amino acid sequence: CASSFARLNTEAFF.